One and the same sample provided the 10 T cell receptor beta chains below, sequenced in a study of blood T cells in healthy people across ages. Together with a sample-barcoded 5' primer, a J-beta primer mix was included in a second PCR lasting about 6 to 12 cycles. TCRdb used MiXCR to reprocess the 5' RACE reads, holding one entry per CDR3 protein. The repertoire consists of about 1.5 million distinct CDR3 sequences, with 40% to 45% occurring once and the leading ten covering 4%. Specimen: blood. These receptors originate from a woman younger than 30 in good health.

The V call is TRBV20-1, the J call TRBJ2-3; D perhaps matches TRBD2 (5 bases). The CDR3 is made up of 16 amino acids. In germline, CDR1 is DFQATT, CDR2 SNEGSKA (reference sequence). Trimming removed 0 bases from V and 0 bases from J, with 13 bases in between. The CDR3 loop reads CSARDGAASSTDTQYF. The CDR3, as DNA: TGCAGTGCTAGAGATGGCGCGGCTAGCAGCACAGATACGCAGTATTTT.

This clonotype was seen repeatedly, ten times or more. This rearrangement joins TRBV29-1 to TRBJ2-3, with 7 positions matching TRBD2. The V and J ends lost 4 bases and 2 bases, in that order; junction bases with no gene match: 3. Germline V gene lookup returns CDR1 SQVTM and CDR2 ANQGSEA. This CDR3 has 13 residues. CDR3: CSVVLAATDTQYF. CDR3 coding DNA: TGCAGCGTTGTCCTAGCGGCCACAGATACGCAGTATTTT.

The CDR3, as DNA: TGTGCCAGCACCCGTAACAGGGCCTATAGCAATCAGCCCCAGCATTTT. Its protein product is CASTRNRAYSNQPQHF. The chain uses TRBV28 and TRBJ1-5, with D maybe TRBD1 (6 bases). Germline lookup yields CDR1 MDHEN and CDR2 SYDVKM. The V and J ends lost 7 bases and 0 bases respectively, with 16 bases between them. The CDR3 length is 16 residues.

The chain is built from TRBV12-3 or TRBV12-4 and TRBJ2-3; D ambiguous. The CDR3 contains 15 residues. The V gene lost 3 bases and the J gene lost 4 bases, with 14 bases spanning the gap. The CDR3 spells CASSFSPNWSDTQYF. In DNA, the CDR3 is TGTGCCAGCAGTTTTTCCCCGAACTGGTCAGATACGCAGTATTTT.

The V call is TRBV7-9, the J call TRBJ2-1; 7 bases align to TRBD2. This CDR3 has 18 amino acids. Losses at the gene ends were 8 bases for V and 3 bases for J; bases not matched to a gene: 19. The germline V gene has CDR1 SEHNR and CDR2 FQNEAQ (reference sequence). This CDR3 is CASPRGGAGVSGYNEQFF. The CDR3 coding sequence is TGTGCCAGCCCTAGGGGTGGTGCGGGAGTCTCGGGCTACAATGAGCAGTTCTTC.

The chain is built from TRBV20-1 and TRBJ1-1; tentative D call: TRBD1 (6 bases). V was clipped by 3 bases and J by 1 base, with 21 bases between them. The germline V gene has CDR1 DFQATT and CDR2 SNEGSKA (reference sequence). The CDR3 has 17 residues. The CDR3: CSASVGGARSQNTEAFF. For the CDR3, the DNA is TGCAGTGCTAGTGTGGGGGGGGCCAGGTCCCAGAACACTGAAGCTTTCTTT.

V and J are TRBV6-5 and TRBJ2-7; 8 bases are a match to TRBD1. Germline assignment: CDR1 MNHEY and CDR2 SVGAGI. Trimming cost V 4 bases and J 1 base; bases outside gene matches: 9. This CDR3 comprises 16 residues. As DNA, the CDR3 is TGTGCCAGCAGTTTACGACAGGGGACAACTTCCTACGAGCAGTACTTC. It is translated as CASSLRQGTTSYEQYF.

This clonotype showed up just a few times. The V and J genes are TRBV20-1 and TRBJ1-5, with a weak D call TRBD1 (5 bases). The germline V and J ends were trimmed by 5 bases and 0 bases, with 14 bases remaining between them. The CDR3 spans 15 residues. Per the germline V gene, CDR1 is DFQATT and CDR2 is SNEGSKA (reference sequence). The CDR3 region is CSALLGAYSNQPQHF. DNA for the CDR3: TGCAGTGCTCTCCTAGGGGCTTATAGCAATCAGCCCCAGCATTTT.

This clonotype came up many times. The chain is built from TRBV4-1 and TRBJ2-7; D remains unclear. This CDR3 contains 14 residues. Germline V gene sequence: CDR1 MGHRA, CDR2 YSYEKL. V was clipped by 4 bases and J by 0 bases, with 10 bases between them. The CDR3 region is CASSLTDGSYEQYF. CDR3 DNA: TGCGCCAGCAGCCTGACTGACGGCTCCTACGAGCAGTACTTC.

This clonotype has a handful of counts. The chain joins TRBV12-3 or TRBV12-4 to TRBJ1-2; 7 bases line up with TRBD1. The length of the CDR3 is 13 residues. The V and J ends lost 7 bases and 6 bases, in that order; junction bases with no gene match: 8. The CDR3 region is CASTHTGVHGYTF. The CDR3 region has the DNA TGTGCCAGCACCCACACAGGGGTACATGGCTACACCTTC.